The rows below give T cell receptor beta chains drawn from one sample of a study of T cell responses to AZD1222 COVID-19 vaccine. Sequenced by immunoSEQ multiplex PCR; TCRdb stores in-frame clones only, minus some. The sample yields approximately 120,000 clones, 84% seen once. The specimen comprised peripheral blood, sampled 28 days after the second AZD1222 dose. The receptors come from an adult who received the AZD1222 COVID-19 vaccine. Each CDR3 is given with its conserved first and last residue. A D gene is named only where the DNA matches it firmly. Size values are once, few and many counts, or a class for expanded clones, and some rows have none.

V,J,size,D,CDR3,DNA
TRBV7-3,TRBJ1-1,NA,NA,CASSLSVGRNTEAFF,TGTGCCAGCAGCTTAAGTGTGGGGAGGAACACTGAAGCTTTCTTT
TRBV11-3,TRBJ2-3,NA,TRBD2,CASSPRTGGPADTQYF,TGTGCCAGCAGCCCTCGGACGGGGGGGCCGGCAGATACGCAGTATTTT
TRBV9,TRBJ1-5,NA,TRBD1,CASGTGTQPQHF,TGTGCCTCCGGGACAGGCACTCAGCCCCAGCATTTT
TRBV2,TRBJ1-2,NA,NA,CATVRDYGYTF,TGTGCCACCGTGAGAGACTATGGCTACACCTTC
TRBV10-1,TRBJ1-6,NA,NA,CAITRLPGRYNSPLHF,TGCGCCATCACTCGTCTTCCGGGACGGTATAATTCACCCCTCCACTTT
TRBV5-1,TRBJ1-2,NA,NA,CASSPTGGRGHDYGYTF,TGCGCCAGCAGCCCGACGGGGGGACGCGGGCATGACTATGGCTACACCTTC
TRBV4-1,TRBJ2-3,NA,NA,CASSQVDRDADTQYF,TGCGCCAGCAGCCAAGTAGATAGGGACGCAGATACGCAGTATTTT
TRBV14,TRBJ1-1,NA,NA,CASSQDPNTEAFF,TGTGCCAGCAGCCAAGACCCCAACACTGAAGCTTTCTTT
TRBV14,TRBJ1-5,NA,NA,CASSQESAQPQHF,TGTGCCAGCAGCCAAGAATCCGCTCAGCCCCAGCATTTT
TRBV10-3,TRBJ1-1,NA,NA,CAISEEGGNTEAFF,TGTGCCATCAGCGAGGAGGGGGGAAACACTGAAGCTTTCTTT
TRBV28,TRBJ2-1,NA,NA,CASSFSRAPYNEQFF,TGTGCCAGCAGTTTCTCCCGGGCCCCCTACAATGAGCAGTTCTTC
TRBV6-5,TRBJ1-1,NA,NA,CASSPDLWNTEAFF,TGTGCCAGCAGCCCCGATTTATGGAACACTGAAGCTTTCTTT
TRBV6-1,TRBJ1-1,NA,NA,CASSEGGNTEAFF,TGTGCCAGCAGTGAAGGGGGGAACACTGAAGCTTTCTTT
TRBV28,TRBJ1-3,NA,NA,CASSLAVGNTIYF,TGTGCCAGCAGTTTGGCGGTTGGAAACACCATATATTTT
TRBV10-1,TRBJ1-6,NA,NA,CASSSQNSPLHF,TGCGCCAGCAGTTCTCAAAATTCACCCCTCCACTTT
TRBV7-8,TRBJ1-2,NA,NA,CASSLVFRATRDYGYTF,TGTGCCAGCAGCTTAGTGTTTAGGGCAACTCGAGACTATGGCTACACCTTC
TRBV3-1/TRBV3-2,TRBJ1-2,NA,NA,CASSPTGMVGSHYGYTF,TGTGCCAGCAGCCCCACAGGGATGGTAGGTTCGCACTATGGCTACACCTTC
TRBV7-2,TRBJ1-4,NA,TRBD1,CASSRAWTGGGEKLFF,TGTGCCAGCAGCCGTGCATGGACAGGGGGTGGTGAAAAACTGTTTTTT
TRBV6-2/TRBV6-3,TRBJ2-1,once,NA,CASSSVGGRKDEQFF,TGTGCCAGCAGTTCCGTCGGGGGGCGGAAGGATGAGCAGTTCTTC
TRBV6-6,TRBJ2-2,NA,NA,CASSYIITGELFF,TGTGCCAGCAGTTATATTATCACCGGGGAGCTGTTTTTT
TRBV3-1/TRBV3-2,TRBJ1-2,NA,NA,CASSQNGPYGYTF,TGTGCCAGCAGCCAAAATGGTCCCTATGGCTACACCTTC
TRBV7-9,TRBJ1-1,NA,TRBD1,CAGRGPTEAFF,TGTGCGGGGAGGGGGCCCACTGAAGCTTTCTTT
TRBV10-2,TRBJ1-2,NA,NA,CASSPGPSNYGYTF,TGCGCCAGCAGTCCGGGCCCTTCTAACTATGGCTACACCTTC
TRBV12-3/TRBV12-4,TRBJ1-5,NA,NA,CASSLDNYQPQHF,TGTGCCAGCAGTTTAGATAACTATCAGCCCCAGCATTTT
TRBV24-1,TRBJ2-5,NA,TRBD2,CATSDFPGLAGNKETQYF,TGTGCCACCAGTGATTTCCCTGGGCTAGCGGGAAATAAAGAGACCCAGTACTTC
TRBV7-8,TRBJ1-6,NA,TRBD1,CASSETGKGNSPLHF,TGTGCCAGCAGCGAGACAGGGAAGGGTAATTCACCCCTCCACTTT
TRBV6-6,TRBJ1-1,NA,NA,CASSYEGRTEAFF,TGTGCCAGCAGTTATGAGGGACGCACTGAAGCTTTCTTT
TRBV6-5,TRBJ2-3,NA,TRBD1,CASYRGPQAHTQYF,TGTGCCAGCTACAGGGGACCTCAGGCTCATACGCAGTATTTT
TRBV5-1,TRBJ2-7,few,NA,CASSPMGDEQYF,TGCGCCAGCAGCCCAATGGGGGACGAGCAGTACTTC
TRBV3-1/TRBV3-2,TRBJ2-6,NA,NA,CASSQDLNMGSGANVLTF,TGTGCCAGCAGCCAAGACCTTAACATGGGGTCTGGGGCCAACGTCCTGACTTTC
TRBV2,TRBJ1-1,NA,NA,CASSKGRANTEAFF,TGTGCCAGCTCTAAAGGGAGAGCGAACACTGAAGCTTTCTTT
TRBV10-1,TRBJ1-1,NA,TRBD1,CASSETGVTEAFF,TGCGCCAGCAGTGAGACAGGGGTCACTGAAGCTTTCTTT
TRBV15,TRBJ2-7,NA,TRBD2,CATTSGLAGGFPYEQYF,TGTGCCACCACCTCGGGACTAGCGGGGGGATTTCCCTACGAGCAGTACTTC
TRBV11-1,TRBJ2-1,once,NA,CASSSGTNTGNEQFF,TGTGCCAGCAGCTCGGGAACCAATACCGGGAATGAGCAGTTCTTC
TRBV6-5,TRBJ1-5,NA,NA,CASSTGGLSNQPQHF,TGTGCCAGCAGCACCGGGGGGCTTAGCAATCAGCCCCAGCATTTT
TRBV5-6,TRBJ2-1,NA,TRBD1,CASSNPAGTVNEQFF,TGTGCCAGCAGCAACCCCGCTGGGACAGTCAATGAGCAGTTCTTC
TRBV28,TRBJ2-7,NA,NA,CASQGAGHVEQYF,TGTGCCAGTCAAGGTGCGGGACATGTCGAGCAGTACTTC
TRBV28,TRBJ1-2,NA,NA,CASTPAGRATYGYTF,TGTGCCAGCACCCCGGCGGGCAGAGCAACCTATGGCTACACCTTC
TRBV7-9,TRBJ2-5,once,TRBD2,CASSLPLAGAQETQYF,TGTGCCAGCAGCTTACCACTAGCGGGGGCCCAAGAGACCCAGTACTTC
TRBV7-3,TRBJ1-1,NA,NA,CASRPGTLNTEAFF,TGTGCCAGCAGGCCCGGGACATTGAACACTGAAGCTTTCTTT
TRBV7-2,TRBJ1-2,few,TRBD1,CASSPGGGTGHYGYTF,TGTGCCAGCAGCCCGGGTGGTGGGACAGGGCACTATGGCTACACCTTC
TRBV6-1,TRBJ1-2,NA,NA,CASSEGLGVTAGLVGYTF,TGTGCCAGCAGTGAGGGCCTTGGGGTGACAGCGGGGTTGGTTGGCTACACCTTC
TRBV7-2,TRBJ1-3,NA,TRBD1,CASSLGGGRPLNTIYF,TGTGCCAGCAGCTTAGGAGGGGGCCGCCCTTTAAACACCATATATTTT
TRBV6-5,TRBJ2-3,NA,NA,CASTSIGTWYF,TGTGCCAGCACCTCGATCGGTACTTGGTATTTT
TRBV5-1,TRBJ1-6,NA,TRBD1,CASSSTTGYQGGSPLHF,TGCGCCAGCAGCTCGACCACAGGTTACCAGGGGGGGTCACCCCTCCACTTT
TRBV2,TRBJ1-2,NA,NA,CASSGTDPNYGYTF,TGTGCCAGCAGTGGAACGGATCCTAACTATGGCTACACCTTC
TRBV28,TRBJ1-2,NA,NA,CASSLGGARGYTF,TGTGCCAGCAGTTTGGGGGGGGCTAGAGGCTACACCTTC
TRBV19,TRBJ1-1,NA,NA,CAGKGHLALMNTEAFF,TGTGCCGGAAAGGGACATTTAGCCCTGATGAACACTGAAGCTTTCTTT
TRBV28,TRBJ2-7,NA,NA,CASSSADTSYEQYF,TGTGCCAGCAGTTCAGCTGACACTTCCTACGAGCAGTACTTC
TRBV7-9,TRBJ2-5,NA,NA,CAAEGPGWETQYF,TGTGCCGCAGAGGGCCCGGGTTGGGAGACCCAGTACTTC
TRBV3-1/TRBV3-2,TRBJ2-3,NA,NA,CASSLGGRGEDTQYF,TGTGCCAGCAGCCTCGGGGGGCGAGGGGAAGATACGCAGTATTTT